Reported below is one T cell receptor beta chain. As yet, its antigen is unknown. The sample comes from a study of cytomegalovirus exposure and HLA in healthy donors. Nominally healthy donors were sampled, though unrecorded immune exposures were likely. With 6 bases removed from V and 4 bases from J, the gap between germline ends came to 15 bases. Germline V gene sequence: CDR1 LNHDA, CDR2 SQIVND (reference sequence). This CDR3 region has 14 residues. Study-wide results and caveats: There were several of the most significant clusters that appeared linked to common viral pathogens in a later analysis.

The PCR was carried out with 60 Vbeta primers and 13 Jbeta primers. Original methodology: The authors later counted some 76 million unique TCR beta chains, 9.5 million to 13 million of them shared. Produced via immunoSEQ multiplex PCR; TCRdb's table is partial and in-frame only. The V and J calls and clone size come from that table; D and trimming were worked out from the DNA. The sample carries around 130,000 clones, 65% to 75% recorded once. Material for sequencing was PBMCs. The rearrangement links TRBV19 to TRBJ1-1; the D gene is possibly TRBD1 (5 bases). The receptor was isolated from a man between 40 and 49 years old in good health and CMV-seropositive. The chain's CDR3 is CASSTLAQGTEAFF. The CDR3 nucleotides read TGTGCCAGTAGCACCCTGGCCCAGGGCACTGAAGCTTTCTTT. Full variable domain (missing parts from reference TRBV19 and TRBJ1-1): DGGITQSPKYLFRKEGQNVTLSCEQNLNHDAMYWYRQDPGQGLRLIYYSQIVNDFQKGDIAEGYSVSREKKESFPLTVTSAQKNPTAFYLCASSTLAQGTEAFFGQGTRLTVV.